This TCR beta chain was sequenced for a study of a mutant IDH1 vaccine in newly diagnosed glioma. Looking at the study overall: Vaccination began 4-6 weeks post radiotherapy alone, or with temozolomide cycles. Week 47 marked visit V13, whereas week 35 marked visit V12.

Germline V gene sequence: CDR1 KGHSH, CDR2 LQKENI. V lost 3 bases and J lost 1, with 12 bases in between. This CDR3 is 15 amino acids long. Regarding time point: week 47, end of study. With topical imiquimod, each dose of the vaccine consisted of 300 ug of mutant IDH1 20-mer peptide. Astrocytomas found in donors were new, WHO grade 3 or 4, IDH1-mutant and ATRX-lost. For this clone: Antigen unknown.

Only in-frame clones appear in the TCRdb table, and some are missing; sequencing was by immunoSEQ multiplex PCR. The table shows about 59,000 clones, with 75% to 90% occurring only once. Here the sequenced sample was PBMCs, taken from a glioma patient whose treatment included an IDH1 peptide vaccine. This sequence originates from a man younger than 40 with glioma. The rearrangement links TRBV18 to TRBJ1-1, with a possible D match to TRBD1 (6 bases). In nucleotides, the CDR3 is TGTGCCAGCTCACCCCTGAGGGGGAGGAACACTGAAGCTTTCTTT. Protein: CASSPLRGRNTEAFF.